The T cell receptor (beta chain) described here comes from a study of PD-L1 blockade in urothelial cancer. Study in general: Atezolizumab was started by patients at some point between 2014 and 2016 at 1,200 mg intravenously every 3 weeks.

This clone has only one observation. Trimming took 3 bases from V and 4 from J; bases not matched to a gene: 2. The CDR3 extends over 13 amino acids. CDR1 and CDR2 from the germline V gene are SGHTA and FQGNSA. Assay: immunoSEQ multiplex PCR; the TCRdb copy retains only in-frame clones and omits some. The profile shows tens of thousands of clones, 85% to 90% of them singletons. The sequence was obtained from a man aged 55 to 70 with urothelial cancer. V and J are TRBV7-2 and TRBJ1-1; 7 bases agree with TRBD1. The source material was PBMCs, sampled around atezolizumab (anti-PD-L1) treatment. The CDR3 spells CASSFNRGTEAFF. The CDR3 DNA sequence: TGTGCCAGCAGCTTTAACAGGGGCACTGAAGCTTTCTTT.